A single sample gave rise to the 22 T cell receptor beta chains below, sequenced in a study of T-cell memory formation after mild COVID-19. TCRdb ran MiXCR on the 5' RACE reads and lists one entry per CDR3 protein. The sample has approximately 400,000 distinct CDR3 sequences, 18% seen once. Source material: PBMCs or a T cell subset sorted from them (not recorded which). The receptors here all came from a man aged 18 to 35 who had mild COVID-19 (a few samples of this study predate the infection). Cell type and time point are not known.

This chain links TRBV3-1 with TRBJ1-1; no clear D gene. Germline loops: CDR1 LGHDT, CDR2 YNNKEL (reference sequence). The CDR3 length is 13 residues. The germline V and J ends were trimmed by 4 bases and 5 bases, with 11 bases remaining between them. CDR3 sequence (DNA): TGTGCCAGCAGCCTACTAGGTGCAACTGAAGCTTTCTTT. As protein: CASSLLGATEAFF.

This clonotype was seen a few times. CDR3 sequence (DNA): TGCAGTGCTAGGCGACGGGAGAGCGGTGCCTACGAGCAGTACGTC. Its protein is CSARRRESGAYEQYV. The rearrangement links TRBV20-1 to TRBJ2-7; D may be TRBD2 (6 bases). In germline, CDR1 is DFQATT, CDR2 SNEGSKA (reference sequence). Trimming stripped 3 bases from V and 2 bases from J, with 17 bases between. The CDR3 runs 15 residues.

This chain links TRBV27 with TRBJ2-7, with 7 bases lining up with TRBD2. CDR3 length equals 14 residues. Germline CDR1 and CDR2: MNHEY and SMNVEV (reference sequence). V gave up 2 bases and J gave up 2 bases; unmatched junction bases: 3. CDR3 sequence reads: CASSLAAGAYEQYF. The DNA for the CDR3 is TGTGCCAGCAGTTTAGCGGCGGGGGCCTACGAGCAGTACTTC.

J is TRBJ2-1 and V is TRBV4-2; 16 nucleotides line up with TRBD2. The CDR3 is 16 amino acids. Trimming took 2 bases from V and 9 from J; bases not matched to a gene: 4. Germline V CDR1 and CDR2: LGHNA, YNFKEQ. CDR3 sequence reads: CASSQQGTSGGGEQFF. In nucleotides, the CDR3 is TGTGCCAGCAGCCAACAAGGGACTAGCGGGGGGGGTGAGCAGTTCTTC.

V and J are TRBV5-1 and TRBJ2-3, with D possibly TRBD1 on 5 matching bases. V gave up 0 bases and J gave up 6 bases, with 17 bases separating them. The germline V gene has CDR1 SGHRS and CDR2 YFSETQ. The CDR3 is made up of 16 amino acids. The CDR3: CASSLVGRPGPDTQYF. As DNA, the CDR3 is TGCGCCAGCAGCTTGGTGGGGCGCCCCGGCCCGGATACGCAGTATTTT.

For the CDR3, the DNA is TGTGCCAGCTCAGAAAGTTTCACAGATACGCAGTATTTT. Protein sequence: CASSESFTDTQYF. The chain joins TRBV18 to TRBJ2-3; D remains unclear. Germline CDR1 and CDR2: KGHSH and LQKENI. CDR3 length equals 13 residues. Trimming cost V 5 bases and J 2 bases, with 8 bases left between them.

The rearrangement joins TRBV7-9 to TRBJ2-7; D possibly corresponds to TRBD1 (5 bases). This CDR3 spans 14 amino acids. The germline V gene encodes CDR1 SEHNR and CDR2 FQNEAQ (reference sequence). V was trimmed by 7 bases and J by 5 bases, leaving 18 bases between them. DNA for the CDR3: TGTGCCAGCACCGTGTCCAGGGTCACTCACGAGCAGTACTTC. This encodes CASTVSRVTHEQYF.

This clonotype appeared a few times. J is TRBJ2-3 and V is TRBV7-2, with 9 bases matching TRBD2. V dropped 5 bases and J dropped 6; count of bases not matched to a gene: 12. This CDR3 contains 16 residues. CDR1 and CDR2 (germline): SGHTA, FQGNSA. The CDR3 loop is CASSATLAGLSDTQYF. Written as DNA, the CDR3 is TGTGCCAGCAGCGCGACACTAGCGGGCTTGTCGGATACGCAGTATTTT. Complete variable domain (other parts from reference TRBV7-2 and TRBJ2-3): GAGVSQSPSNKVTEKGKDVELRCDPISGHTALYWYRQSLGQGLEFLIYFQGNSAPDKSGLPSDRFSAERTGGSVSTLTIQRTQQEDSAVYLCASSATLAGLSDTQYFGPGTRLTVL.

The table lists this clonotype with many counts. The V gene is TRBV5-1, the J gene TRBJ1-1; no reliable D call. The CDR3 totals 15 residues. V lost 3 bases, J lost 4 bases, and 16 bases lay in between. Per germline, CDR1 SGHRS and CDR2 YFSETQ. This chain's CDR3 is CASSYFGEVGTEAFF. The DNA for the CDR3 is TGCGCCAGCAGCTATTTCGGGGAGGTGGGCACTGAAGCTTTCTTT.

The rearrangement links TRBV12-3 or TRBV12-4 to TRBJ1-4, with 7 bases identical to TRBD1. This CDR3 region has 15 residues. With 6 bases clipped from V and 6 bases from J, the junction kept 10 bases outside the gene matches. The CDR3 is CASRSGTADYEKLFF. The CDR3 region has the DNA TGTGCCAGCAGATCCGGGACAGCAGATTATGAAAAACTGTTTTTT.

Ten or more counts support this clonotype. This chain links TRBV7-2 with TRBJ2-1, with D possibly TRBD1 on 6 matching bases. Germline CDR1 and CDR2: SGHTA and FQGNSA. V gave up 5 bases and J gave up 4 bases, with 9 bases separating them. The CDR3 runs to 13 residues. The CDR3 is CASSRTEYNEQFF. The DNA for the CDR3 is TGTGCCAGCAGCCGGACAGAGTACAATGAGCAGTTCTTC.

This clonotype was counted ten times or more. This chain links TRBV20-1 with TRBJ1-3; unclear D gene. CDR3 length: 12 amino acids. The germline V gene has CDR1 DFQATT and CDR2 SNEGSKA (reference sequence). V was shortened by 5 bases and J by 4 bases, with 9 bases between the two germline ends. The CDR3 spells CSAAGPGNTIYF. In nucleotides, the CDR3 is TGCAGTGCTGCTGGGCCCGGAAACACCATATATTTT.

CDR3 DNA sequence: TGTGCCAGCAGGTCGGACTTAAGCACAGATACGCAGTATTTT. It translates to CASRSDLSTDTQYF. The chain uses TRBV7-9 and TRBJ2-3, with D maybe TRBD2 (5 bases). With 6 bases removed from V and 0 bases from J, the gap between germline ends came to 10 bases. Germline CDR1 is SEHNR and CDR2 is FQNEAQ (reference sequence). The CDR3 runs to 14 residues.

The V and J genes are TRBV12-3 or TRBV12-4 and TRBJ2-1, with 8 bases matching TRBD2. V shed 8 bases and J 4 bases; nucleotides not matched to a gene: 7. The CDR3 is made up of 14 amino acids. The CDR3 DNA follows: TGTGCCAGCCCCCCCCGGGGGGGTTACAATGAGCAGTTCTTC. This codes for CASPPRGGYNEQFF.

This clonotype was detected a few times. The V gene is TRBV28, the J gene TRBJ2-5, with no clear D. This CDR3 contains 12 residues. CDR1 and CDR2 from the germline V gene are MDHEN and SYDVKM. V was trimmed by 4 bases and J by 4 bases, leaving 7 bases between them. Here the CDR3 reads CASSSPRETQYF. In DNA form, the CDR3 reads TGTGCCAGCAGTTCGCCCCGAGAGACCCAGTACTTC.

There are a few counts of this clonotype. DNA of the CDR3: TGTGCCAGCTCACCACGACTAGCGGGGGGGAAGAATGAGCAGTTCTTC. Its protein product is CASSPRLAGGKNEQFF. The chain has TRBV18 and TRBJ2-1; 14 bases line up with TRBD2. This CDR3 is built from 16 residues. Germline V gene sequence: CDR1 KGHSH, CDR2 LQKENI. The trim removed 1 base at V and 7 bases at J, leaving 3 bases unmatched.

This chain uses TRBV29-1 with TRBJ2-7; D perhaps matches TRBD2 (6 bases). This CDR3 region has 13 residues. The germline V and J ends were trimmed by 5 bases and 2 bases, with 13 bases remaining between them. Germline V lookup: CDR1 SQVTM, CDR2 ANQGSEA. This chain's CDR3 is CSVMSGRTYEQYF. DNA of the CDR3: TGCAGCGTTATGTCAGGGAGGACCTACGAGCAGTACTTC.

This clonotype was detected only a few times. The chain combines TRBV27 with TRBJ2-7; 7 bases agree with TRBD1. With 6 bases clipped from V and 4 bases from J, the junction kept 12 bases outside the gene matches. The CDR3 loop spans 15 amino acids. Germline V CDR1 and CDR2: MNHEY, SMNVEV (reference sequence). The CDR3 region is CASSTTLGQPYEQYF. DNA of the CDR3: TGTGCCAGCAGCACAACCTTGGGACAGCCTTACGAGCAGTACTTC.

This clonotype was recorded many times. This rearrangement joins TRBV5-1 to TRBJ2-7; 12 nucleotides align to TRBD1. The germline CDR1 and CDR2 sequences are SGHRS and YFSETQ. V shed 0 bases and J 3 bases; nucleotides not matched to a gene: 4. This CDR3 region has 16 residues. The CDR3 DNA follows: TGCGCCAGCAGCTTGGCCGGGACAGGGGGCCTCTACGAGCAGTACTTC. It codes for CASSLAGTGGLYEQYF.

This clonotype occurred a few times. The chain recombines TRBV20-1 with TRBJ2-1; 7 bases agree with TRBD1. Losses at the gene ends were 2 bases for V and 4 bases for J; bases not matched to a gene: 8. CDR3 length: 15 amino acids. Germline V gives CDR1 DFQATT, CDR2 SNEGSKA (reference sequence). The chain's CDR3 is CSARPRDSPYNEQFF. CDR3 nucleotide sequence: TGCAGTGCTAGACCCCGGGACAGTCCATACAATGAGCAGTTCTTC.

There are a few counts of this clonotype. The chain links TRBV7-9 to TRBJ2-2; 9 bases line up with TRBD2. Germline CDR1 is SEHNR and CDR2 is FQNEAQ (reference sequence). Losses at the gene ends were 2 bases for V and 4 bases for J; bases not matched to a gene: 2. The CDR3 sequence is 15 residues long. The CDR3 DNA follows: TGTGCCAGCAGCTTAATGACTAGCGGCACCGGGGAGCTGTTTTTT. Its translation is CASSLMTSGTGELFF.

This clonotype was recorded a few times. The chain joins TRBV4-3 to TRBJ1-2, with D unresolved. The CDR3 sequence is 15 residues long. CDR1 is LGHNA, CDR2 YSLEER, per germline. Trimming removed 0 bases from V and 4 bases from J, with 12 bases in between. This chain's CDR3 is CASSQDYGVGYGYTF. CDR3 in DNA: TGCGCCAGCAGCCAAGATTATGGGGTAGGCTATGGCTACACCTTC.